Shown below are 5 T cell receptor beta chains from a single sample sequenced in a study of OX40 agonist ivuxolimab in advanced cancers. The protocol was immunoSEQ multiplex PCR, while the TCRdb copy is restricted to in-frame clones and leaves out a portion. Among some 80,000 clones listed, over 85% were seen once. The starting material was CD4+ or CD8+ T cells sorted from blood, obtained in a trial of the OX40 agonist ivuxolimab. These receptors originate from an adult with an advanced solid tumor such as melanoma, head and neck, liver or kidney cancer.

To note about this clone: An end of the junction does not agree with germline; a read error may underlie this. CDR3 region: CASGLGRGTEAFF. The CDR3 region has the DNA TGTGCCAGCGGTTTGGGTAGGGGCACTGAAGCTTTCTTT. The chain is built from TRBV27 and TRBJ1-1; TRBD1 might be the D (5 bases). The CDR3 has 13 amino acids. Germline V gene data show CDR1 as MNHEY and CDR2 as SMNVEV (reference sequence).

The gene calls are TRBV5-1 and TRBJ2-7; the D is unclear. This CDR3 has 15 amino acids. Germline V gene sequence: CDR1 SGHRS, CDR2 YFSETQ. Trimming took off 0 bases at V and 1 base at J, with 11 bases between the two ends. CDR3 region: CASSLGPADSYEQYF. The DNA for the CDR3 is TGCGCCAGCAGCTTGGGGCCCGCGGATTCCTACGAGCAGTACTTC.

The rearrangement links TRBV9 to TRBJ2-1; no definite D call. Germline V gene data show CDR1 as SGDLS and CDR2 as YYNGEE. The V end lost 3 bases, the J end lost 0 bases, and 19 bases lay between the germline ends. The CDR3 totals 18 residues. The CDR3 reads CASSEPFLGSSSYNEQFF. The DNA of the CDR3 is TGTGCCAGCAGCGAGCCCTTTCTCGGGTCTAGCTCCTACAATGAGCAGTTCTTC.

V is TRBV15 and J is TRBJ1-5, with 7 bases matching TRBD1. The CDR3 extends over 14 amino acids. J lost 3 bases, V lost 4 bases, and 3 bases had no gene match. Germline CDR1 reads LNHNV; CDR2 reads YYDKDF (reference sequence). The CDR3 DNA reads as TGTGCCACCAGCAAACAGGGGTCCAATCAGCCCCAGCATTTT. Protein product: CATSKQGSNQPQHF.

The V call is TRBV6-1, the J call TRBJ2-3; 9 nucleotides agree with TRBD2. With V trimmed by 1 base and J by 5 bases, 10 bases remained unmatched. The CDR3 contains 17 residues. CDR1 and CDR2 from the germline V gene are MNHNS and SASEGT. The CDR3 sequence is CASSEGRGGLARDTQYF. Written as DNA, the CDR3 is TGTGCCAGCAGTGAAGGGCGGGGGGGCCTCGCGCGAGATACGCAGTATTTT.